This TCR beta chain was obtained from a study of Ad26.COV2.S vaccination and SARS-CoV-2 variants. About the study: In the study, Ad26.COV2.S was injected intramuscularly once, or twice 56 days apart.

From germline, CDR1 is SEHNR and CDR2 FQNEAQ (reference sequence). This CDR3 spans 16 amino acids. The ends lost 2 bases at V and 7 bases at J; junction bases unmatched: 10. Only one count was recorded for this clone. Noted treatment: roughly 20 received Ad26.COV2.S at low or high dose, single or two shots; five or six received placebo; per-sample allocation not given. Each sample was drawn 63 days after the first injection (of vaccine or placebo). Assay used: immunoSEQ multiplex PCR; TCRdb lists only in-frame clones, some missing. The repertoire holds fewer than 800,000 clones, with approximately 88% as singletons.

This clonotype was sampled from a person aged 18 to 59 who received the Ad26.COV2.S COVID-19 vaccine or a placebo. The genes are TRBV7-9 and TRBJ2-7; 11 nucleotides align to TRBD1. The starting material was peripheral blood, obtained in a trial of Ad26.COV2.S vaccine versus placebo. The CDR3 sequence: CASSLRGHGTGGEQYF. CDR3 DNA: TGTGCCAGCAGCTTAAGAGGCCACGGGACAGGGGGGGAGCAGTACTTC. The complete variable domain, with remaining parts taken from reference TRBV7-9 and TRBJ2-7, reads DTGVSQNPRHKITKRGQNVTFRCDPISEHNRLYWYRQTLGQGPEFLTYFQNEAQLEKSRLLSDRFSAERPKGSFSTLEIQRTEQGDSAMYLCASSLRGHGTGGEQYFGPGTRLTVT.